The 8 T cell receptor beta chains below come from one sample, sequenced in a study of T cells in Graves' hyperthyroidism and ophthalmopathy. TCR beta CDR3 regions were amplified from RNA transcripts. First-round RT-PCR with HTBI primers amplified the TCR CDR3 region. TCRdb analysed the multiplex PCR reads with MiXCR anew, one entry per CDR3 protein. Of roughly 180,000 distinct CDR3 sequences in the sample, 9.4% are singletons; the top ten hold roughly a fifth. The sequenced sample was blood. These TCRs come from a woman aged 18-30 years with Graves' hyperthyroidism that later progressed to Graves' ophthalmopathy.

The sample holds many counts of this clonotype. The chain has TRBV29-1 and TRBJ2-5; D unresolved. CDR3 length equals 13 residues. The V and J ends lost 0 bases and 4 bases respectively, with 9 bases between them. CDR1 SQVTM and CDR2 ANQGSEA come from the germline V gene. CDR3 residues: CSVEDMGPETQYF. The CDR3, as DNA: TGCAGCGTTGAAGACATGGGTCCAGAGACCCAGTACTTC.

The CDR3 DNA reads as TGTGCCAGTAGCAACAGGGCGAAAAGTACGGATGAGCAGTTCTTC. Protein product: CASSNRAKSTDEQFF. The chain employs TRBV19 and TRBJ2-1; D may be TRBD1 (6 bases). Germline assignment: CDR1 LNHDA and CDR2 SQIVND (reference sequence). The ends were cut back, 6 bases at V and 8 bases at J, with 20 bases in the middle. The length of the CDR3 is 15 residues.

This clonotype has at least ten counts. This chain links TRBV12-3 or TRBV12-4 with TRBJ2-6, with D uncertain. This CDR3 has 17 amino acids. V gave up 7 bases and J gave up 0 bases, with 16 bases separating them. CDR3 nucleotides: TGTGCCAGCATTAATATAGGGCCTCTCTCTGGGGCCAACGTCCTGACTTTC. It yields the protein CASINIGPLSGANVLTF.

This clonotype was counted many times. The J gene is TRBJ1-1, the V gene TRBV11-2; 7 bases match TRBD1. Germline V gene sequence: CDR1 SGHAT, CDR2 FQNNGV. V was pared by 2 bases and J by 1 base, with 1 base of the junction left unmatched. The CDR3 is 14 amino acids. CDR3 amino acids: CASSLRQGNTEAFF. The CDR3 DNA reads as TGTGCCAGCAGCTTAAGACAGGGGAACACTGAAGCTTTCTTT. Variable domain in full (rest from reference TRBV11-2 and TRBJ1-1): EAGVAQSPRYKIIEKRQSVAFWCNPISGHATLYWYQQILGQGPKLLIQFQNNGVVDDSQLPKDRFSAERLKGVDSTLKIQPAKLEDSAVYLCASSLRQGNTEAFFGQGTRLTVV.

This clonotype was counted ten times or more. As DNA, the CDR3 is TGCGCCAGCAGCTTGAGATCAGCTTACAATGAGCAGTTCTTC. Encoded protein: CASSLRSAYNEQFF. The chain is built from TRBV5-1 and TRBJ2-1; D is ambiguous. Germline V gives CDR1 SGHRS, CDR2 YFSETQ. The CDR3 has 14 residues. V lost 1 base and J 4 bases, leaving 9 bases between the germline ends.

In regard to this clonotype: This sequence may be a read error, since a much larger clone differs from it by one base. CDR3 nucleotides: TGCAGTGCTGATCCGGGACAGGGGGACCATGGCTACACCTTC. It yields the protein CSADPGQGDHGYTF. The chain carries TRBV20-1 and TRBJ1-2, with TRBD1 matching over 11 bases. This CDR3 has 14 amino acids. Looked up from germline, CDR1 is DFQATT and CDR2 is SNEGSKA (reference sequence). Losses at the gene ends were 5 bases for V and 6 bases for J; bases not matched to a gene: 8.

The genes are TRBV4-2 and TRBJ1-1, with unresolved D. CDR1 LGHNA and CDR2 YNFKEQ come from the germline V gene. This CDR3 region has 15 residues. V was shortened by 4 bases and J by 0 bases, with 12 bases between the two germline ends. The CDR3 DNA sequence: TGTGCCAGCAGCCCCTTGGAGGGTATGAACACTGAAGCTTTCTTT. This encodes CASSPLEGMNTEAFF.

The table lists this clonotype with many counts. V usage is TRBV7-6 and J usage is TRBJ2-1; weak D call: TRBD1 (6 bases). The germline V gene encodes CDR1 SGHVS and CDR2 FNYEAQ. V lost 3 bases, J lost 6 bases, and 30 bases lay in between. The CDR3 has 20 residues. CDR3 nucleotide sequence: TGTGCCAGCAGCTTCAATGGAGTTTCAGGGGATAAATTATCGGGCAATGAGCAGTTCTTC. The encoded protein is CASSFNGVSGDKLSGNEQFF.